This T cell receptor beta chain was observed in a study of cytomegalovirus exposure and HLA in healthy donors. General study points: According to the study, roughly 180 TCR beta chains were cytomegalovirus-associated.

Sequencing was performed with immunoSEQ multiplex PCR; in TCRdb, only in-frame clones are kept and a portion is missing. The sample has roughly 65,000 clones, approximately 92% seen once. Germline assignment: CDR1 SGHVS and CDR2 FNYEAQ. This CDR3 is 15 amino acids long. V was cut by 0 bases and J by 5 bases, with 10 bases left in between. The validation cohort, a group of 100 to 150 subjects, included the donors and was separate from the approximately 650-subject first cohort. About this clone itself: Its antigen remains unidentified.

The V and J genes are TRBV7-6 and TRBJ2-2; D is undetermined. The sequenced sample consisted of PBMCs. The sequence came from a man aged 18 to 35 in good health and CMV-seropositive. CDR3 in amino acids: CASSLASSRTGELFF. The CDR3 DNA follows: TGTGCCAGCAGCTTAGCGTCTTCGAGGACCGGGGAGCTGTTTTTT.